A selection of T cell receptor beta chains follows, all from one sample in a study of CD8 T cells in Susac syndrome. MiXCR, applied by TCRdb to the immunoSEQ multiplex PCR reads, yields one record per CDR3 protein. Among some 160,000 distinct CDR3 sequences, approximately 94% were seen once, and the ten largest hold around 0.11%. Sequencing was done on a sample of CD4+ T cells from PBMCs. All receptors come from a human donor with Susac syndrome. CDR3s include the opening cysteine and the closing phenylalanine or tryptophan. Each record gives: D gene, V gene, J gene, CDR3 protein, CDR3 DNA. D genes are given only for firm matches.

-	TRBV20-1	TRBJ2-1	CSALEGHRYYNEQFF	TGCAGTGCCCTCGAGGGACACCGTTACTACAATGAGCAGTTCTTC
-	TRBV21-1	TRBJ1-4	CASSKNGLGRNNEKLFF	TGTGCCAGCAGCAAAAATGGATTGGGCAGGAACAATGAAAAACTGTTTTTT
-	TRBV7-2	TRBJ1-3	CASRFSASGNTIYF	TGTGCCAGCAGGTTTTCGGCCTCTGGAAACACCATATATTTT
TRBD1	TRBV19	TRBJ1-5	CASGQGARQPQHF	TGTGCCAGCGGACAGGGGGCAAGGCAGCCCCAGCATTTT
TRBD1	TRBV12-3/TRBV12-4	TRBJ1-1	CASSLWLDRVNAFF	TGTGCCAGCAGTTTATGGCTGGACAGGGTCAATGCTTTCTTT
TRBD1	TRBV5-4	TRBJ2-6	CASSSTRDRGTGANVLTF	TGTGCCAGCAGCTCCACCCGGGACAGGGGAACTGGGGCCAACGTCCTGACTTTC
-	TRBV5-1	TRBJ1-6	CASSLETAGNSPLHF	TGCGCCAGCAGCTTGGAAACGGCAGGGAATTCACCCCTCCACTTT
-	TRBV7-2	TRBJ1-2	CASSPGGGGYGYTF	TGTGCCAGCAGCCCTGGTGGGGGAGGCTATGGCTACACCTTC
-	TRBV9	TRBJ1-1	CASSVGGPSEAFF	TGTGCCAGCAGCGTAGGCGGACCTTCGGAAGCTTTCTTT
TRBD1	TRBV5-1	TRBJ2-1	CASSLWGTDEGPGTMAF	TGCGCCAGCAGCTTGTGGGGGACAGATGAAGGGCCTGGTACGATGGCATTC
-	TRBV5-1	TRBJ2-1	CASSWQGINEQFF	TGCGCCAGCAGCTGGCAGGGTATCAATGAGCAGTTCTTC
-	TRBV20-1	TRBJ2-7	CSATAGTVILDEQYF	TGCAGTGCTACCGCCGGGACCGTGATTCTGGACGAGCAGTACTTC
-	TRBV29-1	TRBJ1-2	CSVVRGPDGYTF	TGCAGCGTTGTACGGGGGCCGGATGGCTACACCTTC
-	TRBV20-1	TRBJ2-7	CSAPGQGRDEQYF	TGCAGTGCCCCCGGGCAGGGGAGGGACGAGCAGTACTTC
-	TRBV29-1	TRBJ1-1	CSAEQGLNTEAFF	TGCAGCGCGGAACAGGGCCTGAACACTGAAGCTTTCTTT